This T cell receptor (beta chain) was sequenced during a study of blood T cell repertoires in COVID-19. The CDR3 runs to 17 residues. CDR1 is SEHNR, CDR2 FQNEAQ, per germline (reference sequence). The junction had 7 bases not matched to a gene; V was cut back by 1 base and J by 1 base. Per the original data handling: Reference gene primer amplification yielded estimated nucleated cell counts. Sequenced by immunoSEQ multiplex PCR; TCRdb stores in-frame clones only, minus some. That table furnishes V, J and clone size, whereas the DNA furnished D and trimming. The sample has about 150,000 clones, approximately 90% seen once; the top ten hold 5%.

V and J are TRBV7-9 and TRBJ2-7; TRBD2 agrees at 10 bases. Sequencing was done on a sample of peripheral blood. The sequence was obtained from a human donor in a cohort sampled during active COVID-19. CDR3: CASSLGSSGRNSYEQYF. The DNA for the CDR3 is TGTGCCAGCAGCTTAGGGAGTAGCGGGAGGAATTCCTACGAGCAGTACTTC.